The clone carrying this TCR beta chain was observed at least ten times. Antigen specificity is unknown. The record originates from a study of T-cell reconstitution after alpha-beta-depleted transplantation in children. The study's findings and limits: Some patients' high day-60 TCRbeta diversity was attributed to recipient cells surviving conditioning. Several hundred graft clones that had expanded were reportedly the source of alpha-beta T cells about two months after transplant. T-cell numbers and diversity one year post-transplant derived largely from freshly generated T cells.

V was clipped by 1 base and J by 1 base, with 7 bases between them. CDR3 length: 14 residues. Unique molecular identifiers were used in preparing the TCRbeta library. TCRdb used MiXCR to reprocess the PCR reads, holding one entry per CDR3 protein. This table holds around 240,000 distinct CDR3 sequences, roughly 8% found once. The receptor was derived from a male patient younger than 18 who had a stem cell transplant for acute lymphoblastic leukemia, so the T cells may come from the graft donor. The material was PBMCs, mostly from graft donor cells, obtained 180 days after TCRalphabeta/CD19-depleted stem cell transplant. The rearrangement links TRBV12-3 or TRBV12-4 to TRBJ1-1; no clear D. DNA of the CDR3: TGTGCCAGCAGTTTAGAACACCAGAACACTGAAGCTTTCTTT. Protein: CASSLEHQNTEAFF.